The subject of this entry is one T cell receptor beta chain. The data originate from a study of TIL therapy for anti-PD-1-resistant metastatic lung cancer. From germline, CDR1 is MDHEN and CDR2 SYDVKM. The CDR3 length is 12 residues. Between the trimmed V and J ends, which lost 4 bases and 7 bases, there was a span of 8 bases. Time point in this sample: pre-treatment sample, taken before nivolumab and TIL therapy. The libraries were made with immunoSEQ v3. Profiling relied on immunoSEQ multiplex PCR, and the TCRdb table lists in-frame clones only, not all of them. The data contain over 15,000 clones, 75% to 80% of them singletons.

The chain links TRBV28 to TRBJ1-5, with D unresolved. The material sequenced was blood, taken at baseline. The source of this sequence is a person aged 25-79 years with non-small cell lung cancer. Here the CDR3 reads CASSSPRQPQHF. CDR3 coding DNA: TGTGCCAGCAGTTCCCCGCGGCAGCCCCAGCATTTT.